This TCR beta chain was identified in a study of blood T cells in healthy people across ages. Findings and caveats of the study: Naive and antigen-experienced cells could not be conclusively compared, given unsorted PBMCs. The long-lived group displayed more naive CD4+ cells, plus higher diversity, than the aged donors did.

V shed 0 bases and J shed 2 bases, with 14 bases lying between them. The germline gives CDR1 MGHDK, CDR2 SYGVNS. The CDR3 covers 16 residues. The authors ran a second PCR of about 7 to 11 cycles using a sample-barcoded 5' primer and a J-beta primer mix. TCRdb re-called the 5' RACE reads with MiXCR, one entry per CDR3 protein. The sample yields roughly 1,300,000 distinct CDR3 sequences, roughly 60% seen once. Only one count was recorded for this clonotype. The antigen remains unidentified. Input material: blood. The J gene is TRBJ2-7, the V gene TRBV25-1; maybe TRBD1 (6 bases). The receptor's source is a man aged 18-30 years in good health. CDR3: CASSEYLAGDPYEQYF. The CDR3 coding sequence is TGTGCCAGCAGTGAATACCTGGCAGGGGACCCCTACGAGCAGTACTTC.